One and the same sample provided the 30 T cell receptor beta chains below, sequenced in a study of cytomegalovirus exposure and HLA in healthy donors. PCR was performed using 60 Vbeta and 13 Jbeta primers. TCRdb's table, derived via immunoSEQ multiplex PCR, lists solely in-frame clones and lacks some. The repertoire holds roughly 84,000 clones, 78% seen once, with around 5.4% in the top ten. Specimen: PBMCs. The receptors here all came from a male donor in good health and CMV-seropositive.

This clone turned up a few times. The rearrangement joins TRBV4-1 to TRBJ1-2, with D possibly matching TRBD1 (6 bases). The CDR3 has 14 amino acids. Trimming took off 2 bases at V and 5 bases at J, with 12 bases between the two ends. Germline loops: CDR1 MGHRA, CDR2 YSYEKL. CDR3 nucleotide sequence: TGCGCCAGCAGCCAAATCAGCCAGGGGTATGGCTACACCTTC. It yields the protein CASSQISQGYGYTF.

This clone has just one count. The V call is TRBV30, the J call TRBJ2-1, with D possibly matching TRBD2 (5 bases). Germline V gene sequence: CDR1 GTSNPN, CDR2 SVGIG (reference sequence). The CDR3 length is 13 residues. Trimming pared 4 bases from V and 6 bases from J, leaving 13 bases between. The CDR3 protein is CAWTGENSNEQFF. CDR3 nucleotide sequence: TGTGCCTGGACCGGGGAGAACAGCAATGAGCAGTTCTTC.

This sequence joins TRBV7-9 and TRBJ2-4, with 10 bases identical to TRBD1. Germline assignment: CDR1 SEHNR and CDR2 FQNEAQ (reference sequence). This CDR3 has 14 amino acids. V shed 5 bases, J shed 5 bases, and the junction held 3 bases outside the gene matches. CDR3 sequence (DNA): TGTGCCAGCAGCGACAGGGGGCCGGAAAACATTCAGTACTTC. Encoded protein: CASSDRGPENIQYF. Full variable domain (outside the CDR3, taken from reference TRBV7-9 and TRBJ2-4): DTGVSQNPRHKITKRGQNVTFRCDPISEHNRLYWYRQTLGQGPEFLTYFQNEAQLEKSRLLSDRFSAERPKGSFSTLEIQRTEQGDSAMYLCASSDRGPENIQYFGAGTRLSVL.

J is TRBJ2-7 and V is TRBV7-2; a possible D gene is TRBD1 (6 bases). The CDR3 is 16 amino acids. CDR1 and CDR2 from the germline V gene are SGHTA and FQGNSA. V lost 3 bases to trimming and J lost 0 bases, with 15 bases between them. The CDR3 coding sequence is TGTGCCAGCAGCTTGTGGGGGCGGCGGAGCTCCTACGAGCAGTACTTC. Translating it yields CASSLWGRRSSYEQYF.

The genes are TRBV9 and TRBJ2-7; TRBD1 agrees at 9 bases. CDR1 and CDR2 (germline): SGDLS, YYNGEE. The junction had 9 bases not matched to a gene; V was cut back by 0 bases and J by 2 bases. The CDR3 extends over 17 amino acids. CDR3 protein: CASSVAVSGQGPYEQYF. The CDR3 DNA sequence: TGTGCCAGCAGCGTAGCCGTCAGTGGACAGGGGCCCTACGAGCAGTACTTC.

V gene TRBV27 combines with J gene TRBJ1-4; no clear D. Germline V gives CDR1 MNHEY, CDR2 SMNVEV (reference sequence). The CDR3 contains 14 residues. Trimming left V 3 bases short and J 7 bases short, with 12 bases between. CDR3 loop: CASSFSDLGEKLFF. The CDR3 DNA is TGTGCCAGCAGTTTCTCCGACTTGGGTGAAAAACTGTTTTTT. Full variable domain (outside the CDR3, taken from reference TRBV27 and TRBJ1-4): EAQVTQNPRYLITVTGKKLTVTCSQNMNHEYMSWYRQDPGLGLRQIYYSMNVEVTDKGDVPEGYKVSRKEKRNFPLILESPSPNQTSLYFCASSFSDLGEKLFFGSGTQLSVL.

The V gene is TRBV18, the J gene TRBJ2-1; 9 nucleotides agree with TRBD1. CDR1 and CDR2 from the germline V gene are KGHSH and LQKENI. V lost 2 bases and J lost 5; bases outside the gene matches: 10. There are 17 residues in the CDR3. The CDR3 is CASSPSMTGGDHNEQFF. CDR3 DNA sequence: TGTGCCAGCTCACCATCAATGACAGGGGGAGACCACAATGAGCAGTTCTTC.

The chain combines TRBV6-1 with TRBJ2-5; D gene uncertain. Germline CDR1 is MNHNS and CDR2 is SASEGT. The CDR3 is made up of 14 amino acids. V lost 3 bases and J 5 bases, leaving 13 bases between the germline ends. In DNA, the CDR3 is TGTGCCAGCAGTGACCCCCTATTCGAGGAGACCCAGTACTTC. It translates to CASSDPLFEETQYF.

The V and J genes are TRBV19 and TRBJ2-4; TRBD2 matches 7 bases. The junction had 9 bases not matched to a gene; V was cut back by 3 bases and J by 4 bases. Looked up from germline, CDR1 is LNHDA and CDR2 is SQIVND (reference sequence). The CDR3 has 16 residues. Here the CDR3 DNA reads TGTGCCAGTAGTATTGGGCGGGAGAGGTCAAAAAACATTCAGTACTTC. This translates into CASSIGRERSKNIQYF. The whole variable domain, filled in from reference TRBV19 and TRBJ2-4, reads DGGITQSPKYLFRKEGQNVTLSCEQNLNHDAMYWYRQDPGQGLRLIYYSQIVNDFQKGDIAEGYSVSREKKESFPLTVTSAQKNPTAFYLCASSIGRERSKNIQYFGAGTRLSVL.

The chain has TRBV28 and TRBJ1-2; D is unclear. Germline V gene sequence: CDR1 MDHEN, CDR2 SYDVKM. V was pared by 8 bases and J by 8 bases, with 12 bases between. This CDR3 contains 11 residues. CDR3 protein: CASGTTWGYTF. The CDR3 nucleotides read TGTGCCAGCGGCACTACGTGGGGCTACACCTTC.

This clone was detected only once. The genes are TRBV19 and TRBJ1-5; D is unresolved. The CDR3 covers 16 residues. Trimming took off 2 bases at V and 1 base at J, with 12 bases between the two ends. Germline V gives CDR1 LNHDA, CDR2 SQIVND (reference sequence). The CDR3 DNA is TGTGCCAGTAGTATAATCCCGGACTGGAGCAATCAGCCCCAGCATTTT. It is translated as CASSIIPDWSNQPQHF.

The rearrangement uses TRBV19 and TRBJ1-5, with 7 bases aligning to TRBD1. With 6 bases clipped from V and 1 base from J, the junction kept 3 bases outside the gene matches. This CDR3 has 14 residues. Germline V lookup: CDR1 LNHDA, CDR2 SQIVND (reference sequence). The CDR3 region has the DNA TGTGCCAGTAGGACAGGGCTCAGCAATCAGCCCCAGCATTTT. Encoded protein: CASRTGLSNQPQHF.

The V call is TRBV6-4, the J call TRBJ2-3; maybe TRBD1 (6 bases). The germline gives CDR1 MRHNA, CDR2 SNTAGT. The CDR3 is made up of 14 amino acids. V shed 4 bases and J shed 1 base, with 9 bases lying between them. In DNA, the CDR3 is TGTGCCAGCAGTGTTGAGGGGGGCACAGATACGCAGTATTTT. It encodes CASSVEGGTDTQYF.

V gene TRBV20-1 combines with J gene TRBJ1-5; weak D call: TRBD1 (5 bases). The V end lost 3 bases, the J end lost 16 bases, and 16 bases lay between the germline ends. The CDR3 is 11 amino acids. Germline lookup yields CDR1 DFQATT and CDR2 SNEGSKA (reference sequence). CDR3 bases: TGCAGTGCTAGCGTGGGGGAGGTGATACATTTT. Protein product: CSASVGEVIHF.

This clone was recorded only once. The sample holds other DNA sequences that translate to the same CDR3. V gene TRBV29-1 combines with J gene TRBJ2-5; D remains unclear. CDR1 SQVTM and CDR2 ANQGSEA come from the germline V gene. The CDR3 totals 12 residues. V lost 4 bases, J lost 3 bases, and 9 bases lay in between. The CDR3 coding sequence is TGCAGCGTTGGGAGACCCGAAGAGACCCAGTACTTC. Protein sequence: CSVGRPEETQYF.

The chain uses TRBV5-6 and TRBJ1-3; TRBD1 matches at 7 bases. Trimming cost V 3 bases and J 0 bases; bases outside gene matches: 3. Per the germline V gene, CDR1 is SGHDT and CDR2 is YYEEEE. The length of the CDR3 is 15 residues. The CDR3: CASSWDSSSGNTIYF. CDR3 nucleotide sequence: TGTGCCAGCAGCTGGGACAGCTCCTCTGGAAACACCATATATTTT.

The rearrangement joins TRBV2 to TRBJ1-1; D remains ambiguous. The V end lost 4 bases, the J end lost 1 base, and 7 bases lay between the germline ends. CDR1 and CDR2 (germline): SNHLY, FYNNEI. The CDR3 is 13 residues long. CDR3 protein: CASSVGENTEAFF. CDR3 sequence (DNA): TGTGCCAGCAGTGTGGGAGAGAACACTGAAGCTTTCTTT.

This clone was detected only a few times. The rearrangement uses TRBV4-3 and TRBJ2-7, with 12 bases identical to TRBD2. CDR1 is LGHNA, CDR2 YSLEER, per germline. The V gene end was trimmed by 0 bases and the J gene end by 5 bases; junction bases not matched to a gene: 11. CDR3 length equals 18 residues. The DNA for the CDR3 is TGCGCCAGCAGCCAAGATAGGGCTAGCGGGGGGGCTTTGGACGAGCAGTACTTC. It specifies CASSQDRASGGALDEQYF.

This chain links TRBV6-1 with TRBJ2-1; 10 bases match TRBD2. The CDR3 runs to 18 residues. V shed 4 bases, J shed 4 bases, and the junction held 13 bases outside the gene matches. Per the germline V gene, CDR1 is MNHNS and CDR2 is SASEGT. The CDR3 coding sequence is TGTGCCAGCAGTGTACTAGCGGGGAGCCCTGTCATATACAATGAGCAGTTCTTC. This encodes CASSVLAGSPVIYNEQFF.

The rearrangement uses TRBV4-3 and TRBJ1-1, with 8 bases aligning to TRBD1. Per germline, CDR1 LGHNA and CDR2 YSLEER. V lost 4 bases, J lost 12 bases, and 4 bases stayed unmatched. This CDR3 region has 11 residues. The DNA for the CDR3 is TGCGCCAGCAGCCGAGGACAGGGAACTTTCTTT. It encodes CASSRGQGTFF.

Concerning this clone itself: At one end the junction does not follow the germline gene, possibly because of a read error. The chain is built from TRBV7-2 and TRBJ1-2, with a weak D call TRBD1 (6 bases). Germline-derived CDR1 and CDR2 are SGHTA and FQGNSA. The CDR3 loop spans 14 amino acids. In DNA, the CDR3 is TGTGCCAGCAGCTCAATCGCGTACAGGGACGGCTACCCCTTC. It yields the protein CASSSIAYRDGYPF.

V and J are TRBV5-4 and TRBJ2-7; possible D gene TRBD2, 6 bases. The V and J ends lost 1 base and 3 bases respectively, with 17 bases between them. From germline, CDR1 is SGHNT and CDR2 YYREEE (reference sequence). This CDR3 is 16 amino acids long. Written as DNA, the CDR3 is TGTGCCAGCAGCTTGCTACCCCGCGGGGAACTCTACGAGCAGTACTTC. Residues: CASSLLPRGELYEQYF.

This rearrangement joins TRBV25-1 to TRBJ2-1; 13 bases are shared with TRBD2. The germline CDR1 and CDR2 sequences are MGHDK and SYGVNS. V lost 3 bases, J lost 3 bases, and 5 bases stayed unmatched. The CDR3 has 17 residues. The CDR3 DNA follows: TGTGCCAGCAGTGATGCCACTAGCGGGGGGGTCTACAATGAGCAGTTCTTC. It is translated as CASSDATSGGVYNEQFF.

Comment on this clone: Within the sample, other DNA sequences also encode this same CDR3. The V gene is TRBV4-3, the J gene TRBJ1-2, with TRBD1 matching 8 bases. The CDR3 has 14 residues. The V and J ends lost 0 bases and 5 bases, in that order; junction bases with no gene match: 2. Germline-derived CDR1 and CDR2 are LGHNA and YSLEER. The CDR3 here is CASSQDRTGYGYTF. DNA for the CDR3: TGCGCCAGCAGCCAAGATCGGACAGGGTATGGCTACACCTTC.

The rearrangement uses TRBV27 and TRBJ2-3, with D maybe TRBD2 (6 bases). Per germline, CDR1 MNHEY and CDR2 SMNVEV (reference sequence). The CDR3 has 15 residues. The V gene lost 5 bases and the J gene lost 2 bases, with 14 bases spanning the gap. The CDR3 loop is CASSPKTRATDTQYF. CDR3 bases: TGTGCCAGCAGTCCAAAGACTAGAGCCACAGATACGCAGTATTTT.

The rearrangement uses TRBV7-3 and TRBJ2-2; TRBD2 agrees at 9 bases. With 2 bases clipped from V and 0 bases from J, the junction kept 1 base outside the gene matches. CDR1 is SGHTA and CDR2 is FQGTGA in the germline V gene. This CDR3 is built from 16 residues. CDR3 DNA sequence: TGTGCCAGCAGCTTAGGCGGGGGGGCGAACACCGGGGAGCTGTTTTTT. Translated, it gives CASSLGGGANTGELFF.

A few counts support this clone. J is TRBJ1-2 and V is TRBV18; D is possibly TRBD1 (5 bases). The CDR3 covers 16 residues. From germline, CDR1 is KGHSH and CDR2 LQKENI. V lost 4 bases and J lost 0, with 15 bases in between. The CDR3, as DNA: TGTGCCAGCTCACTACAGGACGGATTAACTAACTATGGCTACACCTTC. It is translated as CASSLQDGLTNYGYTF.

DNA of the CDR3: TGTGCCAGCACCCTGGGGCTGAGCTCCTATAATTCACCCCTCCACTTT. It specifies CASTLGLSSYNSPLHF. V usage is TRBV5-6 and J usage is TRBJ1-6; possibly TRBD1 for D (5 bases). Trimming pared 6 bases from V and 0 bases from J, leaving 13 bases between. Germline V CDR1 and CDR2: SGHDT, YYEEEE. CDR3 length equals 16 residues.

The J gene is TRBJ2-1, the V gene TRBV7-9, with TRBD2 matching over 13 bases. V gave up 4 bases and J gave up 3 bases; unmatched junction bases: 9. Germline lookup yields CDR1 SEHNR and CDR2 FQNEAQ (reference sequence). This CDR3 contains 18 residues. CDR3 loop: CASSSGLAGVPFYNEQFF. The CDR3 DNA follows: TGTGCCAGCAGCTCCGGACTAGCGGGAGTCCCTTTCTACAATGAGCAGTTCTTC.

This chain joins TRBV18 and TRBJ1-1; no reliable D call. The CDR3 runs 13 residues. The V gene lost 6 bases and the J gene lost 4 bases, with 12 bases spanning the gap. Germline assignment: CDR1 KGHSH and CDR2 LQKENI. The CDR3, as DNA: TGTGCCAGCTCTGAACTGCCTGGCACTGAAGCTTTCTTT. Its translation is CASSELPGTEAFF. The whole variable domain, filled in from reference TRBV18 and TRBJ1-1, reads NAGVMQNPRHLVRRRGQEARLRCSPMKGHSHVYWYRQLPEEGLKFMVYLQKENIIDESGMPKERFSAEFPKEGPSILRIQQVVRGDSAAYFCASSELPGTEAFFGQGTRLTVV.